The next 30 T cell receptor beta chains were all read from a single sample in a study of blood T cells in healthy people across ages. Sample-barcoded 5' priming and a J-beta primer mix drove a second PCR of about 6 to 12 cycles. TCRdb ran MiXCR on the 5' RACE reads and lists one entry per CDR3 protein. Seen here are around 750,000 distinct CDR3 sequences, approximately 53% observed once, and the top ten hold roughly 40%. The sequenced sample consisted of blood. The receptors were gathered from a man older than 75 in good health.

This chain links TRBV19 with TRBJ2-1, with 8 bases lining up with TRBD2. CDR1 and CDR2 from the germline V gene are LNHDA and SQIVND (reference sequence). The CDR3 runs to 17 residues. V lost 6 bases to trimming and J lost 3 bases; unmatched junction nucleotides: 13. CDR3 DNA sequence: TGTGCCAGTAGGTCCCCTGCGGGGGGACATGTCTACAATGAGCAGTTCTTC. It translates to CASRSPAGGHVYNEQFF.

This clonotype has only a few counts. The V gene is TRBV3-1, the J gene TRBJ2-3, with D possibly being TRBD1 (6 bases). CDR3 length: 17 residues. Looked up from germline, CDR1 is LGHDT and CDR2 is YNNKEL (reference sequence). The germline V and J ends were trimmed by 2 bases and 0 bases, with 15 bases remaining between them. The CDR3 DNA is TGTGCCAGCAGCCAATTGGGGGCCGATCCTAGCACAGATACGCAGTATTTT. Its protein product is CASSQLGADPSTDTQYF.

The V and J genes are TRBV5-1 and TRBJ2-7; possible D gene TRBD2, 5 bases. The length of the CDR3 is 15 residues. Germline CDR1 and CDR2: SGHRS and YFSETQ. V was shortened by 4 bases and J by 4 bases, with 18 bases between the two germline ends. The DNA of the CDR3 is TGCGCCAGCAGCCCCTCGGAGCGGATTTGGTACGAGCAGTACTTC. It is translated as CASSPSERIWYEQYF. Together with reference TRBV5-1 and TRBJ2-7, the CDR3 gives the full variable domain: KAGVTQTPRYLIKTRGQQVTLSCSPISGHRSVSWYQQTPGQGLQFLFEYFSETQRNKGNFPGRFSGRQFSNSRSEMNVSTLELGDSALYLCASSPSERIWYEQYFGPGTRLTVT.

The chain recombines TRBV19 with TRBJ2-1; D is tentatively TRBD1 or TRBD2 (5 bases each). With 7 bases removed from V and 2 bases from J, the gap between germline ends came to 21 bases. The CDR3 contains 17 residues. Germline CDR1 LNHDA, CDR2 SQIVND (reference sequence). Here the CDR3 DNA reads TGTGCCAGTACCGAAATGGGGAGTCAGGGAGCCTACAATGAGCAGTTCTTC. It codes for CASTEMGSQGAYNEQFF.

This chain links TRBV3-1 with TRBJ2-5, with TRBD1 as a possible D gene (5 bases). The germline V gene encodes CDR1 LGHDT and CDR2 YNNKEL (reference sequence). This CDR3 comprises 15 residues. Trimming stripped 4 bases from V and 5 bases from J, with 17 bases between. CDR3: CASSPWAAGRETQYF. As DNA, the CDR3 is TGTGCCAGCAGCCCCTGGGCGGCAGGGCGGGAGACCCAGTACTTC.

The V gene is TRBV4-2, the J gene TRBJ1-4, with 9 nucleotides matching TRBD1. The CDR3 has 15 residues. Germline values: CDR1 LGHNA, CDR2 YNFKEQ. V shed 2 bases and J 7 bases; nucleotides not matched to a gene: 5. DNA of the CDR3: TGTGCCAGCAGCCAAACCGGGACAGGGACTGAAAAACTGTTTTTT. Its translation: CASSQTGTGTEKLFF.

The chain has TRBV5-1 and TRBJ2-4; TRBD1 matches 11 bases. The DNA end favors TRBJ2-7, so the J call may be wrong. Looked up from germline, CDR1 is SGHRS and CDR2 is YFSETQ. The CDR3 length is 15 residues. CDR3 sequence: CASSPRTGGSGEQYF. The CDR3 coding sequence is TGCGCCAGCAGCCCCCGGACAGGGGGCTCTGGCGAGCAGTACTTC.

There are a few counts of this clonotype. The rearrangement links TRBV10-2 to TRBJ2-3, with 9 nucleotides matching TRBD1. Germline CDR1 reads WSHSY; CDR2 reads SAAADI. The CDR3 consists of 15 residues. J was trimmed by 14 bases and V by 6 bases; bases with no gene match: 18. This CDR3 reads CASRTGTGRGRYAYF. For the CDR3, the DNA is TGCGCCAGCAGGACGGGGACAGGGAGGGGCAGATACGCGTATTTT.

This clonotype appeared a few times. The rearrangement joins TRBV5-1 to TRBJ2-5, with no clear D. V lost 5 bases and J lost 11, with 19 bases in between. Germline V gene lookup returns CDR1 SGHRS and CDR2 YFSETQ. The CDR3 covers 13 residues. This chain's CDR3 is CASRAAPIGLQYF. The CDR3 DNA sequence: TGCGCCAGCAGGGCAGCTCCTATCGGTTTGCAGTACTTC.

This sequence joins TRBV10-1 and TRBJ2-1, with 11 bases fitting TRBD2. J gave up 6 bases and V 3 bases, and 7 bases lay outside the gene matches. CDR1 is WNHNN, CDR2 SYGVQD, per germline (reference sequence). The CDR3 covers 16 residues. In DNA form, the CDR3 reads TGCGCCAGCAGTGACCCTACTAGCGGGAGCCGCAATGAGCAGTTCTTC. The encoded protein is CASSDPTSGSRNEQFF.

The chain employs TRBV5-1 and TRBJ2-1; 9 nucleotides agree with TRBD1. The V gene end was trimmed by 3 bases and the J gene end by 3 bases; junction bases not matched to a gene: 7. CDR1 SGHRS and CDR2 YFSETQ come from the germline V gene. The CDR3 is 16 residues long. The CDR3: CASSSQGTGRYNEQFF. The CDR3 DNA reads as TGCGCCAGCAGCTCTCAGGGGACAGGGCGCTACAATGAGCAGTTCTTC.

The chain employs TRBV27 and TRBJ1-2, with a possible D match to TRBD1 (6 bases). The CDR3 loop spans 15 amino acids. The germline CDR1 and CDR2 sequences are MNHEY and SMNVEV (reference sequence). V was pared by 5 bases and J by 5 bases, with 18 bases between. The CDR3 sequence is CASSPYRDLRYGYTF. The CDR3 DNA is TGTGCCAGCAGTCCATACAGGGACCTTAGGTATGGCTACACCTTC.

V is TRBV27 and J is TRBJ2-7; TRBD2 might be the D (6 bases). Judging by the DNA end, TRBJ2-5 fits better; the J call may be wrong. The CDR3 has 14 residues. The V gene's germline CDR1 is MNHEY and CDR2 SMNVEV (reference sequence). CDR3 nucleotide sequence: TGTGCCAGCAAAAATACGGGAGCCTGGGAGACCCAGTACTTC. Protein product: CASKNTGAWETQYF.

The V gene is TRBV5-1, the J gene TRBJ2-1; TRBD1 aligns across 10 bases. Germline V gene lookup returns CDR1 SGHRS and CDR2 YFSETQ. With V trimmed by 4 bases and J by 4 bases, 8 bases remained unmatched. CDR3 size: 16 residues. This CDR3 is CASSRIPGQGYNEQFF. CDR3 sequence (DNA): TGCGCCAGCAGCCGTATTCCGGGACAGGGGTACAATGAGCAGTTCTTC.

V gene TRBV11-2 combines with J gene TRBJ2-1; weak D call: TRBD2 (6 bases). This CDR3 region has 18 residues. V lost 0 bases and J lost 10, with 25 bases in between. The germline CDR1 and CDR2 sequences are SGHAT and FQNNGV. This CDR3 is CASSLERGRAGSKIEQFF. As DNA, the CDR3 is TGTGCCAGCAGCTTAGAGCGGGGTAGGGCAGGGTCCAAAATCGAGCAGTTCTTC.

Here the CDR3 reads CASSSDPMNEQYF. Written as DNA, the CDR3 is TGCGCCAGCAGCTCAGACCCTATGAATGAGCAGTACTTC. The chain uses TRBV5-1 and TRBJ2-1; unclear D gene. The better agreement between TRBJ2-7 and the DNA end casts doubt on the J call. The CDR3 is made up of 13 amino acids. In germline, CDR1 is SGHRS, CDR2 YFSETQ.

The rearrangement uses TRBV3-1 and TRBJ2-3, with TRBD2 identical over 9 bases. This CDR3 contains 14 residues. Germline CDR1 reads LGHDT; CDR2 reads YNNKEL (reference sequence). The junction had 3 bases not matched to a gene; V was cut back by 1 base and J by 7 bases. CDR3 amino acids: CASSQALAGYTQYF. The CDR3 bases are TGTGCCAGCAGCCAAGCGCTAGCGGGATATACGCAGTATTTT.

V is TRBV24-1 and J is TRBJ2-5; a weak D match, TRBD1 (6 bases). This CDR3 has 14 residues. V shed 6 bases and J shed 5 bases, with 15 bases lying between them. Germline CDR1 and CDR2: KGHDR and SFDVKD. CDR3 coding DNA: TGTGCCACCAGTAAGGGGGTGGGACGGGAGACCCAGTACTTC. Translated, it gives CATSKGVGRETQYF.

This CDR3 is CSVDGSYEQYF. Here the CDR3 DNA reads TGCAGCGTTGACGGCTCCTACGAGCAGTACTTC. J is TRBJ2-7 and V is TRBV29-1; no clear D. CDR3 length equals 11 residues. Germline lookup yields CDR1 SQVTM and CDR2 ANQGSEA. The ends were cut back, 3 bases at V and 0 bases at J, with 3 bases in the middle.

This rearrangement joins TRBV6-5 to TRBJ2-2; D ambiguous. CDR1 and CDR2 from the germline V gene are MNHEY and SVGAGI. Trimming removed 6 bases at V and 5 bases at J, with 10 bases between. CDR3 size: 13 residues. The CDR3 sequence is CASSTTPTGELFF. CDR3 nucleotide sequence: TGTGCCAGCAGCACAACGCCGACCGGGGAGCTGTTTTTT.

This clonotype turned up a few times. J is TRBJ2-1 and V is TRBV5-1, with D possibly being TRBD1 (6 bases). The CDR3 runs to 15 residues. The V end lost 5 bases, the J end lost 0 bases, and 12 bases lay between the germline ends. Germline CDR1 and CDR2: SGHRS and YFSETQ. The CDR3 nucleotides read TGCGCCAGCAGGGCGACAGGTAACTCCTACAATGAGCAGTTCTTC. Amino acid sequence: CASRATGNSYNEQFF.

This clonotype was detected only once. The CDR3 reads CATSAGTGASLHF. CDR3 DNA sequence: TGTGCCACCAGTGCCGGGACCGGGGCATCACTCCACTTT. This sequence joins TRBV24-1 and TRBJ1-6; possible D gene TRBD1, 5 bases. Trimming removed 5 bases at V and 16 bases at J, with 17 bases between. Germline values: CDR1 KGHDR, CDR2 SFDVKD. The CDR3 length is 13 residues.

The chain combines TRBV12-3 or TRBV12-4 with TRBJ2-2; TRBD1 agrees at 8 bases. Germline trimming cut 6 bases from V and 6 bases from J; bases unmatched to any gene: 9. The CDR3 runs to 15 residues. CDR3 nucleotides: TGTGCCAGCAGACCCGGGACAGGCGTTGCCGGGGAGCTGTTTTTT. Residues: CASRPGTGVAGELFF.

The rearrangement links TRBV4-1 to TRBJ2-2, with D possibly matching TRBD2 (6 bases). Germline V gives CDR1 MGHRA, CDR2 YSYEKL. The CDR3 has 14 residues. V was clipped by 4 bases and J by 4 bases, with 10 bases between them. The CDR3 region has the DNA TGCGCCAGCAGCCCAAGGAGGGGCACCGGGGAGCTGTTTTTT. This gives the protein CASSPRRGTGELFF.

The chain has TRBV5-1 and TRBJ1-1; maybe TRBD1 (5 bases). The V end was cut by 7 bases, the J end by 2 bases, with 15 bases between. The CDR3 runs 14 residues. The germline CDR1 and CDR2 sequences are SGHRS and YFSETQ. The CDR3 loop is CASRGVGVNTEAFF. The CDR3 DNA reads TGCGCCAGCCGGGGCGTGGGGGTAAACACTGAAGCTTTCTTT.

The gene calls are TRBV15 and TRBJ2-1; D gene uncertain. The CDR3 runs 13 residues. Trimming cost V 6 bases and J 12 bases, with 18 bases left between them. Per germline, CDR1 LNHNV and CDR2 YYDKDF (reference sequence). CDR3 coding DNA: TGTGCCACCAGTCCCGCCGTCCTTTTAGGGCAGTTCTTC. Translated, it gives CATSPAVLLGQFF.

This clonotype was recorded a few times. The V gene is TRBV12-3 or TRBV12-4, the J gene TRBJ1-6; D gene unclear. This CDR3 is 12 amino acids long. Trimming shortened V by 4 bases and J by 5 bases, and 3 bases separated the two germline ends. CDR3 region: CASSSDNSPLHF. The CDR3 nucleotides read TGTGCCAGCAGTTCGGATAATTCACCCCTCCACTTT.

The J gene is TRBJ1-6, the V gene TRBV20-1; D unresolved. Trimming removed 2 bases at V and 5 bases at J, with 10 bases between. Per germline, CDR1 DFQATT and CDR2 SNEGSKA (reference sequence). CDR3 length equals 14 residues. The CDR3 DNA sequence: TGCAGTGCTAGAACGACGGGAAATAATTCACCCCTCCACTTT. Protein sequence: CSARTTGNNSPLHF.

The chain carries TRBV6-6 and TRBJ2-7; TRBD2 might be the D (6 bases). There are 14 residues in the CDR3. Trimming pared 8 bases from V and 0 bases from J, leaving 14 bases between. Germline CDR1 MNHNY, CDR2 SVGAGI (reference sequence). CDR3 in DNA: TGTGCCAGCCGGGGGACTCCCGGCTCCTACGAGCAGTACTTC. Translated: CASRGTPGSYEQYF.

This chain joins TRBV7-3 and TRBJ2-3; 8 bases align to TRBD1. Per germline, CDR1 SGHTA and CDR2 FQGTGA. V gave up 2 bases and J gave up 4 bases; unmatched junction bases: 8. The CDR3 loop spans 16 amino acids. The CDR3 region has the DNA TGTGCCAGCAGCTTAGGTCCCCAGGGGGCCTCAGATACGCAGTATTTT. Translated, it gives CASSLGPQGASDTQYF.